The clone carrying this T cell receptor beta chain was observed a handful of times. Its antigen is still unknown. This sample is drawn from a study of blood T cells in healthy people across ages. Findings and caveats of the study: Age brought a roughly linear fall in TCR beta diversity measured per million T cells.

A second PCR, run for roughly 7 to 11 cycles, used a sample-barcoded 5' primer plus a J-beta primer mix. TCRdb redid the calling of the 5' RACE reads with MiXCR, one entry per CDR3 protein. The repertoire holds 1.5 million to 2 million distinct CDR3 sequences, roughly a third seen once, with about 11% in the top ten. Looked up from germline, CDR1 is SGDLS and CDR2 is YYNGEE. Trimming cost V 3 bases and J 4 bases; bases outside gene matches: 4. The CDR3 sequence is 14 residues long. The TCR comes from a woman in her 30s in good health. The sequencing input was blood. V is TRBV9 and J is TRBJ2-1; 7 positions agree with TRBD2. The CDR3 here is CASSGERGYNEQFF. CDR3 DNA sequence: TGTGCCAGCAGCGGGGAGCGGGGATACAATGAGCAGTTCTTC.